The rows below give T cell receptor beta chains drawn from one sample of a study of blood T cell repertoires in COVID-19. Profiled with immunoSEQ multiplex PCR; TCRdb holds only in-frame clones, not every one. This table has a few hundred thousand clones, roughly 87% appearing once. The sequencing sample was made of peripheral blood. Source of these receptors: a young man with active or convalescent COVID-19. Each CDR3 is given with its conserved first and last residue. D genes are given only for firm matches. The size of a clone is reported for some rows only, either as once, few or many, or as a class for expanded clones.

>13|TRBV7-2|NA|TRBJ2-5|few
TGTGCCAGCAGCTTACTCCCGAGGGAGACCCAGTACTTC
CASSLLPRETQYF
>16|TRBV19|TRBD2|TRBJ2-3|once
TGTGCCAGTAGTCGTGGGTCTAGCGGGGAATCAGATACGCAGTATTTT
CASSRGSSGESDTQYF
>13|TRBV12-3/TRBV12-4|NA|TRBJ1-6|once
TGTGCCAGCAGCCGGGCGGGGAATTCACCCCTCCACTTT
CASSRAGNSPLHF
>17|TRBV18|TRBD1|TRBJ2-7|NA
TGTGCCAGCTCACCACCACGGGGACAGGGGGCCCCCTACGAGCAGTACTTC
CASSPPRGQGAPYEQYF
>15|TRBV10-3|NA|TRBJ2-7|NA
TGTGCCATCAGTAAACAGACGGGGGACCCCTACGAGCAGTACTTC
CAISKQTGDPYEQYF
>19|TRBV24-1|TRBD1|TRBJ2-2|NA
TGTGCCACCAGTGATCCCCGGACAGGGGGCGCGGATGACACCGGGGAGCTGTTTTTT
CATSDPRTGGADDTGELFF
>15|TRBV6-6|TRBD1|TRBJ1-3|NA
TGTGCCAGCAGTTACTCAGACAGGGCTGGAAACACCATATATTTT
CASSYSDRAGNTIYF
>13|TRBV12-3/TRBV12-4|NA|TRBJ2-5|NA
TGTGCCAGCAGTTTATTAAGCGCAGAGACCCAGTACTTC
CASSLLSAETQYF
>15|TRBV2|NA|TRBJ2-1|NA
TGTGCCAGCAGGTCTGGCCCTCAGTCCTACAATGAGCAGTTCTTC
CASRSGPQSYNEQFF
>13|TRBV5-1|TRBD2|TRBJ2-7|NA
TGCGCCAGCAGCCCCGGACTAGCCAACGAGCAGTACTTC
CASSPGLANEQYF
>13|TRBV27|NA|TRBJ2-1|NA
TGTGCCAGCAGTTTCTCTAAAGCAAGTGAGCAGTTCTTC
CASSFSKASEQFF
>12|TRBV11-2|NA|TRBJ1-1|NA
TGTGCCAGCAGCTTCGGGGTCCCTGAAGCTTTCTTT
CASSFGVPEAFF
>14|TRBV5-1|NA|TRBJ1-3|NA
TGCGCCAGCAGCTTGTCGGGGACTGGAAACACCATATATTTT
CASSLSGTGNTIYF
>12|TRBV5-1|NA|TRBJ1-2|few
TGCGCCAGCAGCTGGGGGGGAGATGGCTACACCTTC
CASSWGGDGYTF
>15|TRBV5-4|TRBD1|TRBJ2-4|NA
TGTGCCAGCAGCTTGCGAGGGGGCGGCAAAAACATTCAGTACTTC
CASSLRGGGKNIQYF
>13|TRBV18|NA|TRBJ2-1|once
TGTGCCAGCTCACTGGGGGGCTACAATGAGCAGTTCTTC
CASSLGGYNEQFF
>14|TRBV5-1|TRBD1|TRBJ1-6|NA
TGCGCCAGCCACCGGGACAGCGATAATTCACCCCTCCACTTT
CASHRDSDNSPLHF
>15|TRBV27|TRBD1|TRBJ1-2|NA
TGTGCCAGCAGTCTAAAGACAGGGGAAGGAATTGGCTACACCTTC
CASSLKTGEGIGYTF
>15|TRBV19|NA|TRBJ1-1|NA
TGTGCCAGTACCAAGAGGGGGGGCGAGGGCACTGAAGCTTTCTTT
CASTKRGGEGTEAFF
>15|TRBV5-1|NA|TRBJ2-5|NA
TGCGCCAGCAGCACGGACTTAGGGGGTAGCGAGACCCAGTACTTC
CASSTDLGGSETQYF
>14|TRBV6-5|NA|TRBJ2-6|NA
TGTGCCAGCAGTTCAGGGTCGGGGGCCAACGTCCTGACTTTC
CASSSGSGANVLTF
>15|TRBV6-5|TRBD1|TRBJ2-7|NA
TGTGCCAGCAGTTATTATAAGGGGGCATTCTACGAGCAGTACTTC
CASSYYKGAFYEQYF
>13|TRBV12-5|NA|TRBJ2-5|once
TGTGCTAGTGCTTTGTCGGGGATGGAGACCCAGTACTTC
CASALSGMETQYF
>15|TRBV4-3|NA|TRBJ2-7|NA
TGCGCCAGCAGCCAGGCACGCGGCATTTCCTACGAGCAGTACTTC
CASSQARGISYEQYF
>14|TRBV7-9|TRBD1|TRBJ1-2|NA
TGTGCCAGCAGCCCATGGGACAGGAAGATTGGCTACACCTTC
CASSPWDRKIGYTF
>16|TRBV10-3|TRBD1|TRBJ1-1|once
TGTGCCATCAGTGACTTCAGGACAGGCCAAGGCGCTGAAGCTTTCTTT
CAISDFRTGQGAEAFF
>12|TRBV2|TRBD2|TRBJ2-7|NA
TGTGCCAGCAGGGGACTAGTGGGTGGTACGGACTTC
CASRGLVGGTDF
>14|TRBV5-5|TRBD1|TRBJ1-4|NA
TGTGCCAGCAGCAGGAACCGACAGGGTGAAAAACTGTTTTTT
CASSRNRQGEKLFF
>16|TRBV9|NA|TRBJ1-1|NA
TGTGCCAGCAGCGTAGTGGGGGGGCCGCCGCCAGTGGAAGCTTTCTTT
CASSVVGGPPPVEAFF
>14|TRBV7-2|NA|TRBJ2-5|NA
TGTGCCAGCAGCTTACTCGGGATCCAAGAGACCCAGTACTTC
CASSLLGIQETQYF
>15|TRBV19|NA|TRBJ2-7|NA
TGTGCCAGTAGTATCCTCCCAGGGGGGACCTACGAGCAGTACTTC
CASSILPGGTYEQYF
>13|TRBV14|NA|TRBJ2-7|NA
TGTGCCAGCAGCCAAATGGGGGGATACGAGCAGTACTTC
CASSQMGGYEQYF
>14|TRBV27|NA|TRBJ1-1|NA
TGTGCCAGCAGTTTTCCCCCTGTGAACACTGAAGCTTTCTTT
CASSFPPVNTEAFF
>13|TRBV10-2|NA|TRBJ2-3|NA
TGCGCCAGCGCCGTTGACTTCACAGATACGCAGTATTTT
CASAVDFTDTQYF
>14|TRBV11-2|NA|TRBJ2-7|NA
TGTGCCAGCAGCTCCTACAGGTTCTCCTACGAGCAGTACTTC
CASSSYRFSYEQYF
>16|TRBV29-1|TRBD1|TRBJ1-2|NA
TGCAGCGTCGAGATCTGGGACAGGGCGGCTAACTATGGCTACACCTTC
CSVEIWDRAANYGYTF
>15|TRBV5-1|NA|TRBJ1-1|NA
TGCGCCAGCAGGCCGAAACAGGGCGGGAACACTGAAGCTTTCTTT
CASRPKQGGNTEAFF
>14|TRBV7-9|NA|TRBJ1-1|few
TGTGCCAGCAGCTTACAGGGAGGGGTTGGTGAAGCTTTCTTT
CASSLQGGVGEAFF
>17|TRBV13|NA|TRBJ2-2|NA
TGTGCCAGCAGCGTACTACAGGGATGGGCGGACACCGGGGAGCTGTTTTTT
CASSVLQGWADTGELFF
>13|TRBV10-1|NA|TRBJ1-2|NA
TGCGCCAGCAGTCCCGGGAAGAACTATGGCTACACCTTC
CASSPGKNYGYTF
>11|TRBV7-9|NA|TRBJ2-7|NA
TGTGCCAGCAGCCCCGGGACTCCAGAGTACTTC
CASSPGTPEYF
>14|TRBV5-1|NA|TRBJ1-6|NA
TGCGCCAGCAGCTTGAACAGGGAAGCTTCACCCCTCCACTTT
CASSLNREASPLHF
>16|TRBV6-2/TRBV6-3|NA|TRBJ1-2|NA
TGTGCCAGCAGTCTTGGGCGGGGGATCGCTAACTATGGCTACACCTTC
CASSLGRGIANYGYTF
>14|TRBV4-1|NA|TRBJ1-2|NA
TGCGCCAGCAGCCAAGGTGCCCTCAGAGGGGGCTACACCTTC
CASSQGALRGGYTF
>16|TRBV7-9|TRBD1|TRBJ1-5|NA
TGTGCCAGCAGTCGGGACAGGGGAGCGACCAATCAGCCCCAGCATTTT
CASSRDRGATNQPQHF
>14|TRBV12-5|NA|TRBJ1-5|once
TGTGCTAGTGGTTTGTCAGTGGGCAATCAGCCCCAGCATTTT
CASGLSVGNQPQHF
>13|TRBV6-5|NA|TRBJ2-2|NA
TGTGCCAGCAGTTACAGGGGTGACGGGGAGCTGTTTTTT
CASSYRGDGELFF
>13|TRBV27|TRBD1|TRBJ2-1|NA
TGTGCCAGCAGCATACAGGGGGCAAGTGAGCAGTTCTTC
CASSIQGASEQFF
>14|TRBV7-5|NA|TRBJ2-2|NA
TGTGCCAGAGTCCTCCTCAAGGCGGCCGGGGAGCTGTTTTTT
CARVLLKAAGELFF
>14|TRBV27|TRBD2|TRBJ2-7|NA
TGTGCCAGCAGTTTGGGCGGGAGAGTGTACGAGCAGTACTTC
CASSLGGRVYEQYF